Listed here are 30 T cell receptor beta chains from one sample, sequenced in a study of identical twins. From the 5' RACE reads, TCRdb called clonotypes with MiXCR, one entry per CDR3 protein. In the table there are about 210,000 distinct CDR3 sequences, approximately 9% of which are singletons. Source material: memory (CD45RO+) T cells sorted from blood. The receptors were sampled from a woman aged 18-29 years in good health.

This clonotype was seen only a few times. CDR3 residues: CASSPPTGFTEAFF. The CDR3 nucleotides read TGTGCCAGCAGTCCGCCGACAGGGTTCACTGAAGCTTTCTTT. The chain couples TRBV28 to TRBJ1-1, with TRBD1 matching over 7 bases. CDR3 length equals 14 residues. Looked up from germline, CDR1 is MDHEN and CDR2 is SYDVKM. With V trimmed by 5 bases and J by 4 bases, 7 bases remained unmatched.

V gene TRBV12-3 or TRBV12-4 combines with J gene TRBJ2-1; perhaps TRBD2 as D (5 bases). The CDR3 runs 16 residues. V was trimmed by 3 bases and J by 8 bases, leaving 20 bases between them. The CDR3 sequence is CASSLHPRGSGYEQFF. DNA of the CDR3: TGTGCCAGCAGTTTGCACCCCCGAGGGAGCGGCTATGAGCAGTTCTTC.

The chain has TRBV20-1 and TRBJ2-1; TRBD2 matches at 10 bases. The CDR3 runs to 16 residues. V gave up 3 bases and J gave up 9 bases; unmatched junction bases: 14. Per germline, CDR1 DFQATT and CDR2 SNEGSKA (reference sequence). CDR3 in amino acids: CSASPLAGERVGEQFF. CDR3 bases: TGCAGTGCTAGCCCCCTAGCGGGAGAACGGGTGGGTGAGCAGTTCTTC.

This clonotype was seen ten or more times. An end of the junction differs from the germline gene, which may be a read error. V is TRBV7-7 and J is TRBJ2-5; D is perhaps TRBD2 (6 bases). This CDR3 comprises 15 residues. Germline CDR1 reads SSHAT; CDR2 reads FNYEAQ (reference sequence). DNA for the CDR3: TGTGCTAGCAGCCGTACCCGACTAGGAAGCGAGACCCAGTACTTC. Amino acid sequence: CASSRTRLGSETQYF.

The chain is built from TRBV5-1 and TRBJ2-7, with 14 nucleotides matching TRBD2. The germline CDR1 and CDR2 sequences are SGHRS and YFSETQ. V lost 3 bases, J lost 11 bases, and 7 bases stayed unmatched. The CDR3 extends over 14 amino acids. The CDR3 DNA reads TGCGCCAGCAGCTGGGGACTAGCGGGAGATAGTAAGTACTTC. Encoded protein: CASSWGLAGDSKYF. Looking up the rest from reference TRBV5-1 and TRBJ2-7 gives the full variable domain: KAGVTQTPRYLIKTRGQQVTLSCSPISGHRSVSWYQQTPGQGLQFLFEYFSETQRNKGNFPGRFSGRQFSNSRSEMNVSTLELGDSALYLCASSWGLAGDSKYFGPGTRLTVT.

This clonotype was observed a handful of times. The chain uses TRBV20-1 and TRBJ2-1; the match to TRBD2 covers 7 bases. With 5 bases clipped from V and 10 bases from J, the junction kept 11 bases outside the gene matches. Per germline, CDR1 DFQATT and CDR2 SNEGSKA (reference sequence). The CDR3 length is 13 residues. CDR3 in DNA: TGCAGTGCTGCCCCTGGGGGGGAAAGCGAGCAGTTCTTC. It specifies CSAAPGGESEQFF.

The chain uses TRBV18 and TRBJ2-6, with TRBD1 identical over 7 bases. Germline values: CDR1 KGHSH, CDR2 LQKENI. The CDR3 is 15 amino acids. Trimming removed 2 bases from V and 4 bases from J; junction bases left unmatched: 2. CDR3 in amino acids: CASSPTGAGANVLTF. CDR3 coding DNA: TGTGCCAGCTCACCAACAGGGGCCGGGGCCAACGTCCTGACTTTC.

There are many counts of this clonotype. V is TRBV20-1 and J is TRBJ1-5, with TRBD1 matching 10 bases. This CDR3 has 15 residues. Losses at the gene ends were 2 bases for V and 2 bases for J; bases not matched to a gene: 3. Germline V gene sequence: CDR1 DFQATT, CDR2 SNEGSKA (reference sequence). The CDR3 spells CSARRGQGGNQPQHF. The CDR3 region has the DNA TGCAGTGCTAGAAGAGGACAGGGGGGCAATCAGCCCCAGCATTTT.

The J gene is TRBJ2-1, the V gene TRBV3-1, with 9 bases matching TRBD2. CDR1 and CDR2 (germline): LGHDT, YNNKEL (reference sequence). This CDR3 is built from 18 residues. CDR3 region: CTISRGLAGVSSYNEQFF. CDR3 bases: TGTACCATCAGCCGTGGATTAGCGGGAGTTAGCTCCTACAATGAGCAGTTCTTC.

V and J are TRBV11-2 and TRBJ2-3; 12 positions agree with TRBD2. Trimming cost V 3 bases and J 0 bases; bases outside gene matches: 1. The CDR3 extends over 16 amino acids. Germline-derived CDR1 and CDR2 are SGHAT and FQNNGV. The CDR3, as DNA: TGTGCCAGCAGCTTTGGGACTAGCGGGAGCACAGATACGCAGTATTTT. Protein product: CASSFGTSGSTDTQYF.

The CDR3 loop is CASSSGLVGTSYNEQFF. The CDR3 DNA follows: TGTGCCAGCAGCTCGGGACTAGTCGGGACCTCCTACAATGAGCAGTTCTTC. The V gene is TRBV7-2, the J gene TRBJ2-1; 8 positions agree with TRBD2. The length of the CDR3 is 17 residues. The trim removed 4 bases at V and 0 bases at J, leaving 8 bases unmatched. From germline, CDR1 is SGHTA and CDR2 FQGNSA.

In its sample, this clonotype was seen many times. This chain joins TRBV12-3 or TRBV12-4 and TRBJ1-2, with 11 bases identical to TRBD1. J lost 8 bases, V lost 3 bases, and 5 bases had no gene match. CDR3 length: 14 amino acids. The CDR3 reads CASSFGQGARGYTF. In DNA, the CDR3 is TGTGCCAGCAGTTTTGGACAGGGGGCTAGGGGCTACACCTTC.

This clonotype has more than one count but fewer than ten. This rearrangement joins TRBV18 to TRBJ2-7; D is possibly TRBD1 (6 bases). This CDR3 comprises 17 residues. Trimming cost V 6 bases and J 0 bases, with 21 bases left between them. The germline gives CDR1 KGHSH, CDR2 LQKENI. For the CDR3, the DNA is TGTGCCAGCTCCCCTACCACTATCAGGGGTTCCTCCTACGAGCAGTACTTC. Its protein is CASSPTTIRGSSYEQYF.

This clonotype was counted only a few times. The chain is built from TRBV6-1 and TRBJ2-5; D perhaps matches TRBD1 (5 bases). V gave up 6 bases and J gave up 4 bases, with 18 bases separating them. This CDR3 spans 15 amino acids. Germline assignment: CDR1 MNHNS and CDR2 SASEGT. CDR3 sequence: CASRETGNVVETQYF. DNA for the CDR3: TGTGCCAGCAGGGAAACAGGCAACGTGGTAGAGACCCAGTACTTC.

This clonotype has more than one count but fewer than ten. This chain joins TRBV2 and TRBJ1-4, with no clear D. Trimming shortened V by 8 bases and J by 7 bases, and 11 bases separated the two germline ends. Germline lookup yields CDR1 SNHLY and CDR2 FYNNEI. CDR3 length: 12 amino acids. The CDR3 DNA follows: TGTGCCAGCGCGTCCCTTGGTGAAAAACTGTTTTTT. It translates to CASASLGEKLFF.

This clonotype was seen at least ten times. V usage is TRBV25-1 and J usage is TRBJ1-1; no firm D call. V was cut by 2 bases and J by 3 bases, with 10 bases left in between. This CDR3 comprises 14 residues. CDR1 MGHDK and CDR2 SYGVNS come from the germline V gene. The CDR3 DNA sequence: TGTGCCAGCAGTGAAGGTGCGGAGTACACTGAAGCTTTCTTT. This translates into CASSEGAEYTEAFF.

The V gene is TRBV20-1, the J gene TRBJ2-1; a weak D match, TRBD2 (6 bases). V was clipped by 4 bases and J by 10 bases, with 20 bases between them. The CDR3 has 14 residues. Germline V CDR1 and CDR2: DFQATT, SNEGSKA (reference sequence). This CDR3 reads CSANPGLGLTEQFF. The CDR3 DNA sequence: TGCAGTGCTAATCCGGGACTGGGACTTACGGAGCAGTTCTTC.

CDR3 residues: CASSQGGLRAGELFF. DNA for the CDR3: TGCGCCAGCAGCCAAGGGGGGTTGAGGGCCGGGGAGCTGTTTTTT. The chain links TRBV4-1 to TRBJ2-2; D tentatively reads TRBD1 or TRBD2 (5 bases each). The CDR3 is 15 residues long. The germline V and J ends were trimmed by 1 base and 6 bases, with 12 bases remaining between them. From germline, CDR1 is MGHRA and CDR2 YSYEKL.

On this clonotype: One end of the junction fails to match germline, which may point to a read error. The genes are TRBV7-9 and TRBJ2-3, with D possibly matching TRBD1 (5 bases). This CDR3 spans 14 amino acids. Germline-derived CDR1 and CDR2 are SEHNR and FQNEAQ (reference sequence). In DNA, the CDR3 is TGCGCCAGCAGCTTAAATGCAGGGTTCGATACGCAGTATTTT. Protein product: CASSLNAGFDTQYF.

V is TRBV3-1 and J is TRBJ2-3, with D uncertain. Germline V gene sequence: CDR1 LGHDT, CDR2 YNNKEL (reference sequence). CDR3 size: 14 residues. V lost 1 base, J lost 2 bases, and 7 bases lay in between. CDR3 nucleotide sequence: TGTGCCAGCAGCCAAGGACTTTCCACAGATACGCAGTATTTT. Protein product: CASSQGLSTDTQYF.

Ten or more counts support this clonotype. This sequence joins TRBV5-1 and TRBJ1-2; D ambiguous. Looked up from germline, CDR1 is SGHRS and CDR2 is YFSETQ. The CDR3 runs 13 residues. V lost 4 bases and J lost 7, with 14 bases in between. CDR3 DNA sequence: TGCGCCAGCAGCCCCTCCGGGGAGGCTGGCTACACCTTC. Amino acids: CASSPSGEAGYTF.

The chain links TRBV5-1 to TRBJ2-1; TRBD1 matches at 8 bases. The CDR3 runs 15 residues. The V segment lost 4 bases and the J segment 4 bases; nucleotides outside the gene matches: 7. Germline lookup yields CDR1 SGHRS and CDR2 YFSETQ. CDR3 amino acids: CASSPDRGVYNEQFF. CDR3 coding DNA: TGCGCCAGCAGCCCAGACAGGGGCGTATACAATGAGCAGTTCTTC.

The chain couples TRBV10-3 to TRBJ2-5; 7 bases line up with TRBD2. Germline values: CDR1 ENHRY, CDR2 SYGVKD. The J segment lost 1 base and the V segment lost 8 bases, leaving 4 bases of the junction unmatched. The CDR3 is made up of 13 amino acids. The CDR3 nucleotides are TGTGCCATCGGGCTAGCGGCCCAAGAGACCCAGTACTTC. The encoded protein is CAIGLAAQETQYF.

This clonotype was seen a few times. The chain carries TRBV5-1 and TRBJ1-2; possibly TRBD1 for D (6 bases). The ends were cut back, 0 bases at V and 4 bases at J, with 10 bases in the middle. The CDR3 is 14 amino acids. The germline CDR1 and CDR2 sequences are SGHRS and YFSETQ. CDR3 residues: CASSLDRVAYGYTF. The CDR3 nucleotides read TGCGCCAGCAGCTTGGACAGGGTGGCCTATGGCTACACCTTC.

This clonotype showed up many times. The chain couples TRBV24-1 to TRBJ2-1; unclear D gene. Germline-derived CDR1 and CDR2 are KGHDR and SFDVKD. V was pared by 4 bases and J by 5 bases, with 2 bases between. This CDR3 contains 11 residues. In DNA form, the CDR3 reads TGTGCCACCAGTGAGAACAATGAGCAGTTCTTC. Translating gives CATSENNEQFF.

The chain links TRBV12-3 or TRBV12-4 to TRBJ2-3, with D possibly matching TRBD2 (6 bases). The CDR3 is 14 amino acids. Trimming removed 3 bases from V and 1 base from J, with 8 bases in between. The CDR3 DNA is TGTGCCAGCAGTTTCCGACTAGGCACAGATACGCAGTATTTT. Translating it yields CASSFRLGTDTQYF.

This clonotype was recorded many times. The gene calls are TRBV7-6 and TRBJ2-3; D remains ambiguous. Between the trimmed V and J ends, which lost 2 bases and 0 bases, there was a span of 9 bases. The CDR3 loop spans 15 amino acids. CDR1 is SGHVS, CDR2 FNYEAQ, per germline. The CDR3 spells CASSLTPTSTDTQYF. Written as DNA, the CDR3 is TGTGCCAGCAGCTTAACGCCGACTAGCACAGATACGCAGTATTTT.

The V gene is TRBV29-1, the J gene TRBJ1-1; D is ambiguous. Germline-derived CDR1 and CDR2 are SQVTM and ANQGSEA. Trimming pared 7 bases from V and 1 base from J, leaving 16 bases between. The CDR3 is 14 residues long. The CDR3 loop is CSAPKEAANTEAFF. The CDR3, as DNA: TGCAGCGCCCCAAAGGAGGCAGCGAACACTGAAGCTTTCTTT.

This rearrangement joins TRBV6-1 to TRBJ2-1; 9 bases map to TRBD2. The CDR3 is 17 amino acids. V lost 1 base and J lost 3; bases outside the gene matches: 7. Germline CDR1 and CDR2: MNHNS and SASEGT. CDR3 sequence: CASSEDGGRAFYNEQFF. DNA for the CDR3: TGTGCCAGCAGTGAAGACGGCGGGAGGGCCTTCTACAATGAGCAGTTCTTC.

This clonotype came up many times. This chain links TRBV6-1 with TRBJ2-1; 7 bases fit TRBD1. V gave up 5 bases and J gave up 6 bases; unmatched junction bases: 7. Germline V gene sequence: CDR1 MNHNS, CDR2 SASEGT. The CDR3 consists of 14 residues. Written as DNA, the CDR3 is TGTGCCAGCAGTCCACTACGGGACAGCAATGAGCAGTTCTTC. Translation: CASSPLRDSNEQFF.